The subject of this entry is one T cell receptor (beta chain). Its antigen remains unidentified. This CDR3 has 14 amino acids. The V gene's germline CDR1 is MNHEY and CDR2 SMNVEV (reference sequence). The trim removed 5 bases at V and 5 bases at J, leaving 7 bases unmatched. The data are from a study of cytomegalovirus exposure and HLA in healthy donors. About the study: The use of the same platform for the 90 to 150 validation repertoires and the roughly 680 first-cohort repertoires was reported by a later analysis. Overall study results and limits: Usually a TCR sequence was rare, but some public TCRs were found in many donors. Researchers catalogued 164 TCR beta chains as cytomegalovirus-associated. Researchers reported that three CMV-associated chains were confirmed in vitro as CMV antigen-specific.

Libraries were prepared by immunoSEQ multiplex PCR; TCRdb keeps only in-frame clonotypes and omits some of them. The table shows roughly 95,000 clones, with roughly 85% occurring only once. The sequencing sample was made of PBMCs. The V call is TRBV27, the J call TRBJ1-1, with 8 nucleotides matching TRBD1. The receptor was derived from a man younger than 35 in good health and CMV-seropositive. CDR3 sequence: CASSPDRDRTEAFF. In DNA, the CDR3 is TGTGCCAGCAGTCCGGACAGGGATCGGACTGAAGCTTTCTTT.